The T cell receptor beta chain described here comes from a study of T cells in Graves' hyperthyroidism and ophthalmopathy. There are 19 residues in the CDR3. Germline V gene sequence: CDR1 SEHNR, CDR2 FQNEAQ (reference sequence). Trimming removed 4 bases at V and 0 bases at J, with 19 bases between. Study results and limitations: Ophthalmopathy, as predicted by the model, came a median roughly 6.5 months after the prediction.

Using RNA transcripts as the source, TCR beta CDR3 regions were amplified. First-round RT-PCR targeting the TCR CDR3 was performed with the HTBI primer set. A single record per CDR3 protein comes from TCRdb applying MiXCR to the multiplex PCR reads. The sample contains about 840,000 distinct CDR3 sequences, roughly 40% of which appear only once. This clonotype occurred a few times. As yet, its antigen is unknown. The sequence derives from a man aged 18 to 29 with Graves' hyperthyroidism. V usage is TRBV7-9 and J usage is TRBJ2-6; perhaps D is TRBD1 or TRBD2 (5 bases each). The sequenced material came from blood. CDR3 in DNA: TGTGCCAGCAGCTCGGCGTACCGGGACGCCGACTCTGGGGCCAACGTCCTGACTTTC. It yields the protein CASSSAYRDADSGANVLTF.